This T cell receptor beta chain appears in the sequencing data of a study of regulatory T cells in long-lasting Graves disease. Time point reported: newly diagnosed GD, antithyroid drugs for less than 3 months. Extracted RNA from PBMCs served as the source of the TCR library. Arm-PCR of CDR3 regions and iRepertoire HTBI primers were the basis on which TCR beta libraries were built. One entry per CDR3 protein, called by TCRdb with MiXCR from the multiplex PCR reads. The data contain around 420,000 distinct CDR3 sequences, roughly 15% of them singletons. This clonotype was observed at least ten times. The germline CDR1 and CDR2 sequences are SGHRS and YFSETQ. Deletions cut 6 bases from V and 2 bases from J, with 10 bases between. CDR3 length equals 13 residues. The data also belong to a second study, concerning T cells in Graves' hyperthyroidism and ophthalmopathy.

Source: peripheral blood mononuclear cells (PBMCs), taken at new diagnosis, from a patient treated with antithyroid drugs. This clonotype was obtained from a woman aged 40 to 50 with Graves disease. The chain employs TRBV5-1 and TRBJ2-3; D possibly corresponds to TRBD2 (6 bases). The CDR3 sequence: CASKRVLTDTQYF. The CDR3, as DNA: TGCGCCAGCAAGCGGGTGCTCACAGATACGCAGTATTTT.